The 18 T cell receptor beta chains given below trace back to one sample, sequenced in a study of blood T cell repertoires in COVID-19. Here immunoSEQ multiplex PCR was the method, and the copy in TCRdb shows in-frame clones only, minus some. The sample records about 83,000 clones, roughly 83% being singletons. Sequencing was carried out using peripheral blood. The receptors originated from a man in his fifties or sixties with active COVID-19.

This chain links TRBV28 with TRBJ2-7; TRBD1 aligns across 7 bases. There are 14 residues in the CDR3. The germline CDR1 and CDR2 sequences are MDHEN and SYDVKM. With V trimmed by 6 bases and J by 2 bases, 7 bases remained unmatched. The CDR3 nucleotides read TGTGCCAGCAGCCACGCGCAGGGGGCCTACGAGCAGTACTTC. Amino acid sequence: CASSHAQGAYEQYF.

The chain links TRBV6-5 to TRBJ1-1; D is undetermined. The germline V and J ends were trimmed by 1 base and 1 base, with 10 bases remaining between them. The CDR3 length is 15 residues. The germline V gene encodes CDR1 MNHEY and CDR2 SVGAGI. The CDR3 spells CASSYFGDGNTEAFF. In DNA form, the CDR3 reads TGTGCCAGCAGTTACTTCGGGGATGGGAACACTGAAGCTTTCTTT.

This clone was recorded once. The V gene is TRBV7-3, the J gene TRBJ2-3; D not certain. Deletions cut 5 bases from V and 0 bases from J, with 9 bases between. Germline V gene lookup returns CDR1 SGHTA and CDR2 FQGTGA. The CDR3 length is 14 residues. CDR3 sequence (DNA): TGTGCCAGCAGCCCCCCCGGTAGCACAGATACGCAGTATTTT. It is translated as CASSPPGSTDTQYF. The full variable domain, completed using reference TRBV7-3 and TRBJ2-3, is GAGVSQTPSNKVTEKGKYVELRCDPISGHTALYWYRQSLGQGPEFLIYFQGTGAADDSGLPNDRFFAVRPEGSVSTLKIQRTERGDSAVYLCASSPPGSTDTQYFGPGTRLTVL.

The chain employs TRBV18 and TRBJ2-2, with D possibly TRBD2 on 5 matching bases. V lost 3 bases, J lost 6 bases, and 8 bases lay in between. Germline V gene data show CDR1 as KGHSH and CDR2 as LQKENI. The CDR3 totals 13 residues. The CDR3 nucleotides are TGTGCCAGCTCACCCCCCGGGGCCGGGGAGCTGTTTTTT. This encodes CASSPPGAGELFF.

The genes are TRBV27 and TRBJ2-5, with TRBD1 identical over 11 bases. The CDR3 is 15 residues long. From germline, CDR1 is MNHEY and CDR2 SMNVEV (reference sequence). The trim removed 6 bases at V and 4 bases at J, leaving 7 bases unmatched. The CDR3 loop is CASRGQGAIGETQYF. CDR3 DNA: TGTGCCAGCAGAGGACAGGGGGCTATTGGAGAGACCCAGTACTTC.

This clone was detected a few times. The chain joins TRBV6-5 to TRBJ1-5; D is possibly TRBD1 (5 bases). Trimming pared 7 bases from V and 3 bases from J, leaving 10 bases between. Germline CDR1 is MNHEY and CDR2 is SVGAGI. The length of the CDR3 is 13 residues. Here the CDR3 DNA reads TGTGCCAGCACTCGACAGCCCAATCAGCCCCAGCATTTT. Translating gives CASTRQPNQPQHF.

The genes are TRBV5-4 and TRBJ2-5, with 14 bases identical to TRBD2. CDR1 is SGHNT and CDR2 is YYREEE in the germline V gene (reference sequence). The V and J ends lost 3 bases and 2 bases, in that order; junction bases with no gene match: 6. This CDR3 has 17 residues. CDR3 DNA sequence: TGTGCCAGCAGCTCGACTAGCGGGGGGGGCTTGCAAGAGACCCAGTACTTC. Translation: CASSSTSGGGLQETQYF.

The chain joins TRBV10-2 to TRBJ1-5, with D unclear. There are 15 residues in the CDR3. V was cut by 4 bases and J by 5 bases, with 15 bases left in between. CDR1 and CDR2 (germline): WSHSY, SAAADI. The CDR3 loop is CASSVGLTADQPQHF. Written as DNA, the CDR3 is TGCGCCAGCAGTGTAGGATTGACCGCGGATCAGCCCCAGCATTTT.

V usage is TRBV6-5 and J usage is TRBJ1-2, with D possibly being TRBD1 (6 bases). CDR1 and CDR2 from the germline V gene are MNHEY and SVGAGI. The germline V and J ends were trimmed by 11 bases and 1 base, with 17 bases remaining between them. CDR3 length equals 14 residues. The CDR3 nucleotides read TGTGCCTTGAGGGGGGGCCAACTTAACTATGGCTACACCTTC. Protein product: CALRGGQLNYGYTF.

V is TRBV7-2 and J is TRBJ2-2; D perhaps matches TRBD2 (5 bases). V dropped 0 bases and J dropped 7 bases, with 12 bases sitting between them. In germline, CDR1 is SGHTA, CDR2 FQGNSA. This CDR3 has 15 residues. CDR3 sequence (DNA): TGTGCCAGCAGCTTAGCGGCGGGTGTGGGCGGGGAGCTGTTTTTT. As protein: CASSLAAGVGGELFF.

V usage is TRBV27 and J usage is TRBJ1-1, with 8 positions matching TRBD1. The J segment lost 3 bases and the V segment lost 5 bases, leaving 14 bases of the junction unmatched. Per the germline V gene, CDR1 is MNHEY and CDR2 is SMNVEV (reference sequence). CDR3 length equals 17 residues. CDR3 region: CASSPPGDRIFYTEAFF. CDR3 nucleotides: TGTGCCAGCAGTCCACCGGGGGACAGGATCTTTTACACTGAAGCTTTCTTT.

This clone appeared a single time. J is TRBJ2-5 and V is TRBV5-1; 8 positions match TRBD2. V dropped 7 bases and J dropped 0; count of bases not matched to a gene: 5. This CDR3 contains 14 residues. In germline, CDR1 is SGHRS, CDR2 YFSETQ. The CDR3 DNA is TGCGCCAGCTCGGTTAGCGGGAACCAAGAGACCCAGTACTTC. Amino acids: CASSVSGNQETQYF.

V is TRBV4-3 and J is TRBJ1-1, with D perhaps TRBD1 (5 bases). The ends were cut back, 3 bases at V and 3 bases at J, with 11 bases in the middle. CDR1 and CDR2 (germline): LGHNA, YSLEER. The CDR3 contains 14 residues. The CDR3 sequence: CASSQIIRDTEAFF. In DNA, the CDR3 is TGCGCCAGCAGCCAGATCATCAGGGACACTGAAGCTTTCTTT.

The CDR3 here is CASSQNRLAGVENIQYF. The CDR3 coding sequence is TGCGCCAGCAGCCAAAATAGACTAGCGGGAGTAGAGAACATTCAGTACTTC. This sequence joins TRBV4-3 and TRBJ2-4; 12 bases line up with TRBD2. Germline V lookup: CDR1 LGHNA, CDR2 YSLEER. V gave up 2 bases and J gave up 7 bases; unmatched junction bases: 9. There are 17 residues in the CDR3.

This chain joins TRBV28 and TRBJ2-3; TRBD2 agrees at 13 bases. There are 17 residues in the CDR3. V trimming: 5 bases; J trimming: 4 bases; junction bases outside the gene matches: 9. Per the germline V gene, CDR1 is MDHEN and CDR2 is SYDVKM. This CDR3 is CASSPGLAGVGADTQYF. The CDR3 bases are TGTGCCAGCAGTCCTGGACTAGCGGGAGTGGGGGCAGATACGCAGTATTTT.

This clone appeared once. The chain uses TRBV28 and TRBJ2-7; TRBD2 might be the D (7 bases). V was pared by 8 bases and J by 2 bases, with 16 bases between. Germline loops: CDR1 MDHEN, CDR2 SYDVKM. The CDR3 length is 14 residues. The CDR3 is CASSPGGQAYEQYF. The DNA of the CDR3 is TGTGCCAGCTCCCCCGGGGGGCAAGCCTACGAGCAGTACTTC.

The gene calls are TRBV19 and TRBJ1-1; 7 bases align to TRBD1. With V trimmed by 3 bases and J by 0 bases, 7 bases remained unmatched. CDR3 length: 16 residues. Germline lookup yields CDR1 LNHDA and CDR2 SQIVND (reference sequence). CDR3 DNA sequence: TGTGCCAGTAGTATTGCGCTCAGGGGGATGAACACTGAAGCTTTCTTT. Amino acid sequence: CASSIALRGMNTEAFF.

This clone was seen only once. The CDR3 region is CASSHLMAGDSYNEQFF. The DNA of the CDR3 is TGTGCCAGCAGCCATCTCATGGCAGGGGATTCCTACAATGAGCAGTTCTTC. The chain links TRBV5-6 to TRBJ2-1; tentative D call: TRBD1 (6 bases). From germline, CDR1 is SGHDT and CDR2 YYEEEE. The CDR3 consists of 17 residues. Trimming took 4 bases from V and 1 from J, leaving 18 bases between them.